This TCR beta chain is drawn from a study of blood T cell repertoires in COVID-19. On the study more broadly: Acute and convalescent COVID-19 samples came from the United States, Italy and Spain.

Data came from immunoSEQ multiplex PCR; TCRdb stores just in-frame clones and leaves some out. The data contain around 470,000 clones, about 88% of them singletons. The CDR3 is made up of 15 amino acids. Looked up from germline, CDR1 is SGHAT and CDR2 is FQNNGV. Trimming at V came to 5 bases and at J to 8 bases, leaving 9 bases not matched to a gene. This chain links TRBV11-2 with TRBJ1-6; 7 bases match TRBD1. The source is a young man with COVID-19, enrolled during active disease. The material sequenced was peripheral blood. CDR3 nucleotide sequence: TGTGCCAGCAGCCACGACAGGGAGATCGATTCACCCCTCCACTTT. Translated: CASSHDREIDSPLHF.